Presented here are 28 T cell receptor beta chains from one specimen sequenced in a study of blood T cell repertoires in COVID-19. Clones were sequenced by immunoSEQ multiplex PCR, and TCRdb holds only the in-frame ones, with some missing. The repertoire holds about 72,000 clones, with approximately 82% as singletons. Sequenced input: peripheral blood. The receptors originated from a man in his 60s with acute or convalescent COVID-19.

The chain couples TRBV19 to TRBJ1-4; weak D call: TRBD1 (6 bases). Germline loops: CDR1 LNHDA, CDR2 SQIVND (reference sequence). V lost 5 bases and J 3 bases, leaving 13 bases between the germline ends. The CDR3 runs to 15 residues. CDR3 region: CASSLRTAANEKLFF. In DNA, the CDR3 is TGTGCCAGTAGTCTACGGACAGCGGCTAATGAAAAACTGTTTTTT.

This rearrangement joins TRBV12-3 or TRBV12-4 to TRBJ1-6, with D possibly TRBD1 on 6 matching bases. This CDR3 is built from 13 residues. Between the trimmed V and J ends, which lost 6 bases and 10 bases, there was a span of 13 bases. The CDR3 DNA reads as TGTGCCAGCAGCCCGGACAGTCAATCACCCCTCCACTTT. This encodes CASSPDSQSPLHF.

The chain joins TRBV5-1 to TRBJ2-2; D gene uncertain. The germline V gene has CDR1 SGHRS and CDR2 YFSETQ. Trimming left V 0 bases short and J 4 bases short, with 16 bases between. This CDR3 comprises 17 residues. The chain's CDR3 is CASSLGLSTRGTGELFF. Here the CDR3 DNA reads TGCGCCAGCAGCTTGGGCTTAAGTACACGAGGCACCGGGGAGCTGTTTTTT.

This chain links TRBV19 with TRBJ2-7; D perhaps matches TRBD1 (5 bases). V was pared by 10 bases and J by 3 bases, with 10 bases between. Germline V gene lookup returns CDR1 LNHDA and CDR2 SQIVND (reference sequence). CDR3 length: 11 residues. CDR3 sequence: CATHRSYEQYV. The CDR3 coding sequence is TGTGCCACCCACAGGAGCTACGAGCAGTACGTC.

This sequence joins TRBV7-9 and TRBJ1-5, with D uncertain. The germline V gene encodes CDR1 SEHNR and CDR2 FQNEAQ (reference sequence). Trimming pared 3 bases from V and 3 bases from J, leaving 15 bases between. This CDR3 comprises 16 residues. The CDR3 loop is CASSLSYELDNQPQHF. The CDR3 DNA is TGTGCCAGCAGCTTGAGTTATGAGCTAGACAATCAGCCCCAGCATTTT.

This clone turned up a few times. The J gene is TRBJ2-7, the V gene TRBV28; 9 nucleotides align to TRBD2. The germline gives CDR1 MDHEN, CDR2 SYDVKM. V lost 4 bases to trimming and J lost 2 bases; unmatched junction nucleotides: 12. The CDR3 loop spans 17 amino acids. The CDR3 coding sequence is TGTGCCAGCAGTTCACACATCACTAGCGGGCAACCCTACGAGCAGTACTTC. This sequence encodes CASSSHITSGQPYEQYF.

J is TRBJ1-2 and V is TRBV6-5; D is unresolved. Germline-derived CDR1 and CDR2 are MNHEY and SVGAGI. The CDR3 is made up of 13 amino acids. V gave up 6 bases and J gave up 6 bases, with 14 bases separating them. As DNA, the CDR3 is TGTGCCAGCAGACGAGACTTGAACGATGGCTACACCTTC. Encoded protein: CASRRDLNDGYTF.

This clone was seen once. This chain joins TRBV6-5 and TRBJ2-2, with 7 bases that match TRBD2. Germline trimming cut 7 bases from V and 7 bases from J; bases unmatched to any gene: 9. The germline CDR1 and CDR2 sequences are MNHEY and SVGAGI. This CDR3 region has 14 residues. The DNA for the CDR3 is TGTGCCAGCATTGCAGGGACTAACGACGGGGAGCTGTTTTTT. Protein sequence: CASIAGTNDGELFF.

The CDR3 DNA is TGTGCCAGCAGCTTACCCACAGGGCGAGGCACTGAAGCTTTCTTT. Its protein product is CASSLPTGRGTEAFF. The chain is built from TRBV7-2 and TRBJ1-1; tentatively, D is TRBD1 (6 bases). The CDR3 extends over 15 amino acids. V lost 2 bases to trimming and J lost 4 bases, with 14 bases between them. Germline V CDR1 and CDR2: SGHTA, FQGNSA.

The chain carries TRBV18 and TRBJ1-4; perhaps TRBD1 as D (5 bases). This CDR3 region has 13 residues. With 8 bases removed from V and 0 bases from J, the gap between germline ends came to 7 bases. Per the germline V gene, CDR1 is KGHSH and CDR2 is LQKENI. The CDR3 DNA sequence: TGTGCCAGCCAGGGAACAACTAATGAAAAACTGTTTTTT. Its protein product is CASQGTTNEKLFF.

The CDR3 DNA sequence: TGTGCCAGCAGTTTACGTAGGGGCTACAATGAGCAGTTCTTC. Translating gives CASSLRRGYNEQFF. The rearrangement joins TRBV27 to TRBJ2-1; D might be TRBD1 (5 bases). The CDR3 sequence is 14 residues long. V dropped 2 bases and J dropped 3 bases, with 8 bases sitting between them. Per the germline V gene, CDR1 is MNHEY and CDR2 is SMNVEV (reference sequence).

This clone is medium-sized (0.01 to 0.1%) within its sample. The chain uses TRBV5-1 and TRBJ2-3; the D gene is possibly TRBD2 (6 bases). This CDR3 region has 13 residues. Germline-derived CDR1 and CDR2 are SGHRS and YFSETQ. V was pared by 4 bases and J by 9 bases, with 15 bases between. CDR3 sequence: CASSSGPSGTQYF. The CDR3 nucleotides read TGCGCCAGCAGCAGCGGGCCCTCGGGGACGCAGTATTTT.

This clone appeared once. The chain uses TRBV19 and TRBJ1-2; 7 nucleotides align to TRBD1. V was pared by 3 bases and J by 7 bases, with 5 bases of the junction left unmatched. CDR3 size: 13 residues. Germline CDR1 reads LNHDA; CDR2 reads SQIVND (reference sequence). The CDR3 spells CASSIDRAAGYTF. The CDR3 nucleotides are TGTGCCAGTAGTATCGACAGGGCGGCTGGCTACACCTTC.

DNA for the CDR3: TGTGCCAGCAGCCCTAGCACAGGGGCCTGGGGCACTGAAGCTTTCTTT. This encodes CASSPSTGAWGTEAFF. The J gene is TRBJ1-1, the V gene TRBV11-2; the match to TRBD1 covers 7 bases. This CDR3 spans 16 amino acids. J lost 4 bases, V lost 5 bases, and 13 bases had no gene match. From germline, CDR1 is SGHAT and CDR2 FQNNGV.

The V gene is TRBV7-2, the J gene TRBJ2-3; 7 bases line up with TRBD2. There are 14 residues in the CDR3. Germline assignment: CDR1 SGHTA and CDR2 FQGNSA. The V gene end was trimmed by 5 bases and the J gene end by 4 bases; junction bases not matched to a gene: 6. The CDR3 here is CASSIGGSADTQYF. DNA of the CDR3: TGTGCCAGCAGCATCGGGGGGTCGGCAGATACGCAGTATTTT.

The chain links TRBV11-2 to TRBJ2-3, with a weak D call TRBD1 (6 bases). CDR3 length: 19 residues. The germline V gene encodes CDR1 SGHAT and CDR2 FQNNGV. V was trimmed by 6 bases and J by 6 bases, leaving 31 bases between them. CDR3 residues: CASRSKDRMVVRMGDTQYF. The CDR3 region has the DNA TGTGCCAGCAGGTCTAAAGACAGGATGGTTGTGAGGATGGGGGATACGCAGTATTTT. The variable domain in full, completed from reference TRBV11-2 and TRBJ2-3, reads EAGVAQSPRYKIIEKRQSVAFWCNPISGHATLYWYQQILGQGPKLLIQFQNNGVVDDSQLPKDRFSAERLKGVDSTLKIQPAKLEDSAVYLCASRSKDRMVVRMGDTQYFGPGTRLTVL.

CDR3 residues: CPCPPGGCNSNQPQHF. The CDR3 DNA reads as TGTCCATGTCCCCCAGGAGGGTGTAATAGCAATCAGCCCCAGCATTTT. The gene calls are TRBV7-6 and TRBJ1-5; D gene unclear. Germline lookup yields CDR1 SGHVS and CDR2 FNYEAQ. This CDR3 comprises 16 residues.

The chain is built from TRBV18 and TRBJ2-3; tentative D call: TRBD2 (5 bases). Trimming took off 3 bases at V and 4 bases at J, with 26 bases between the two ends. The CDR3 runs 19 residues. Germline lookup yields CDR1 KGHSH and CDR2 LQKENI. The CDR3 spells CASSPIGVVQFDSSDTQYF. The CDR3, as DNA: TGTGCCAGCTCACCCATCGGGGTGGTTCAGTTCGATTCGTCAGATACGCAGTATTTT.

The V gene is TRBV5-1, the J gene TRBJ2-1, with 11 positions matching TRBD1. J gave up 6 bases and V 0 bases, and 2 bases lay outside the gene matches. Germline lookup yields CDR1 SGHRS and CDR2 YFSETQ. CDR3 length: 15 amino acids. This CDR3 reads CASSLVGTGGNEQFF. CDR3 DNA: TGCGCCAGCAGCTTGGTTGGGACAGGGGGCAATGAGCAGTTCTTC.

This clone was recorded once. The chain joins TRBV7-9 to TRBJ1-1, with no clear D. The V gene lost 8 bases and the J gene lost 4 bases, with 14 bases spanning the gap. CDR1 SEHNR and CDR2 FQNEAQ come from the germline V gene (reference sequence). This CDR3 comprises 13 residues. CDR3 nucleotide sequence: TGTGCCAGCGGATTCCAGCGCGGCACTGAAGCTTTCTTT. Protein: CASGFQRGTEAFF.

This clone is labeled medium-sized. The V call is TRBV19, the J call TRBJ2-7, with 9 bases aligning to TRBD1. Trimming at V came to 6 bases and at J to 6 bases, leaving 12 bases not matched to a gene. The CDR3 covers 15 residues. Germline lookup yields CDR1 LNHDA and CDR2 SQIVND (reference sequence). The CDR3 sequence is CASSPPGQGSLEQYF. The CDR3 DNA reads as TGTGCCAGTAGCCCCCCGGGACAGGGCTCTCTCGAGCAGTACTTC.

This rearrangement joins TRBV5-1 to TRBJ2-6, with TRBD2 matching over 7 bases. The CDR3 is 16 residues long. Losses at the gene ends were 1 base for V and 2 bases for J; bases not matched to a gene: 3. The V gene's germline CDR1 is SGHRS and CDR2 YFSETQ. DNA of the CDR3: TGCGCCAGCAGCTTGTGGGGGACTACTGGGGCCAACGTCCTGACTTTC. Its protein is CASSLWGTTGANVLTF.

The chain is built from TRBV27 and TRBJ2-7; the match to TRBD2 covers 7 bases. The ends lost 8 bases at V and 3 bases at J; junction bases unmatched: 16. CDR3 length equals 16 residues. Looked up from germline, CDR1 is MNHEY and CDR2 is SMNVEV (reference sequence). CDR3 sequence (DNA): TGTGCCAGCCGCTACCTCCGGGGAGGGAATTTCTACGAGCAGTACTTC. It translates to CASRYLRGGNFYEQYF.

The genes are TRBV6-1 and TRBJ1-2; D is uncertain. The CDR3 runs to 16 residues. CDR1 and CDR2 from the germline V gene are MNHNS and SASEGT. The V end lost 0 bases, the J end lost 0 bases, and 11 bases lay between the germline ends. CDR3 in amino acids: CASSEASSSPNYGYTF. The CDR3 DNA follows: TGTGCCAGCAGTGAAGCAAGTAGCTCCCCTAACTATGGCTACACCTTC.

The chain uses TRBV6-6 and TRBJ2-3; 10 nucleotides align to TRBD2. This CDR3 spans 14 amino acids. The J segment lost 1 base and the V segment lost 5 bases, leaving 0 bases of the junction unmatched. Germline CDR1 and CDR2: MNHNY and SVGAGI (reference sequence). In nucleotides, the CDR3 is TGTGCCAGCAGTCTAGCGGGGGGCACAGATACGCAGTATTTT. Its protein product is CASSLAGGTDTQYF.

The chain combines TRBV5-5 with TRBJ1-1; 12 bases align to TRBD1. The CDR3 loop spans 17 amino acids. V shed 4 bases, J shed 4 bases, and the junction held 11 bases outside the gene matches. Germline assignment: CDR1 SGHKS and CDR2 YYEKEE (reference sequence). The CDR3 nucleotides are TGTGCCAGCAGCCTTCCGGGACAGGGGGCGTGGGGCACTGAAGCTTTCTTT. Translation gives CASSLPGQGAWGTEAFF.

This chain joins TRBV30 and TRBJ1-6; D possibly corresponds to TRBD1 (5 bases). Germline CDR1 is GTSNPN and CDR2 is SVGIG (reference sequence). This CDR3 is 14 amino acids long. Trimming took 0 bases from V and 8 from J, leaving 11 bases between them. The CDR3 bases are TGTGCCTGGAGTGTAGGCAGGGAAGATTCACCCCTCCACTTT. This translates into CAWSVGREDSPLHF.

The gene calls are TRBV9 and TRBJ2-7; TRBD1 aligns across 10 bases. Trimming took 3 bases from V and 3 from J; bases not matched to a gene: 6. Looked up from germline, CDR1 is SGDLS and CDR2 is YYNGEE. The CDR3 loop spans 15 amino acids. The CDR3 DNA follows: TGTGCCAGCAGCGAGGGACAGGGGCTTTTCTACGAGCAGTACTTC. Its translation is CASSEGQGLFYEQYF.